This TCR beta chain came from a study of spatial heterogeneity in lung cancer. About the study: The average appearance count of each unique TCR and UMI combination in raw reads was more than ten. The study's findings and limits: Mutation counts in tumors were tracked by counts of expanded intratumoral alpha and beta TCRs.

Via MiXCR, TCRdb re-called the 5' RACE reads, giving one row per CDR3 protein. The sample lists 9,500 to 11,000 distinct CDR3 sequences; 9% to 15% were seen once. This clonotype was recorded a few times. As yet, its antigen is unknown. The CDR3 consists of 19 residues. The ends lost 2 bases at V and 4 bases at J; junction bases unmatched: 16. As for time point: sample taken at primary tumor resection. The donors were 55 to 85 patients with non-small cell lung cancer that was early-stage and untreated. The chain combines TRBV12-3 or TRBV12-4 with TRBJ2-2; 7 bases align to TRBD2. The sequence derives from a male donor with early-stage non-small cell lung cancer. Material: lung tumor tissue, obtained at surgery. The CDR3 DNA reads TGTGCCAGCAGTTTAAGCCCTAGCGGATACGAACTGGGCACCGGGGAGCTGTTTTTT. Translated, it gives CASSLSPSGYELGTGELFF.